This T cell receptor (beta chain) emerged from a study of response to subunit inactivated influenza vaccine. TCRdb itself ran the RT-PCR reads through MiXCR, one entry per CDR3 protein. The repertoire consists of hundreds of thousands of distinct CDR3 sequences, with over 9.5% occurring once and the leading ten covering roughly 10%. This clonotype was seen only a few times. No antigen is known for it. Study-level findings and limits: The authors offered the suggestion that each seasonal influenza vaccination recruits few new T cells.

CDR1 and CDR2 from the germline V gene are SQVTM and ANQGSEA. V was clipped by 4 bases and J by 4 bases, with 16 bases between them. The CDR3 totals 14 residues. This specimen was PBMCs from blood, taken on the day of vaccination. The receptor's source is a man in his forties or fifties who received an inactivated influenza vaccine. V and J are TRBV29-1 and TRBJ2-5, with unresolved D. In DNA form, the CDR3 reads TGCAGCGTTGGGTCAGTCACGATGGGAGAGACCCAGTACTTC. Its translation is CSVGSVTMGETQYF.